The present TCR beta chain was sequenced within a study of T-cell reconstitution after alpha-beta-depleted transplantation in children. Study findings and constraints: T cells produced anew were the main source of T-cell counts and diversity one year after transplant.

This clonotype was counted only a few times. Its specificity is unknown. The authors prepared the TCRbeta library with unique molecular identifiers. TCRdb re-called the PCR reads with MiXCR, one entry per CDR3 protein. Of hundreds of thousands of distinct CDR3 sequences in the sample, around a sixth were seen once. From germline, CDR1 is SGHRS and CDR2 YFSETQ. V gave up 3 bases and J gave up 2 bases; unmatched junction bases: 12. The CDR3 has 17 residues. The sequencing here drew on PBMCs, mostly from graft donor cells, taken 360 days after TCRalphabeta/CD19-depleted stem cell transplant. This TCR was recovered from a male patient aged 2 to 9 who had a stem cell transplant for acute lymphoblastic leukemia, so the T cells may come from the graft donor. The chain couples TRBV5-1 to TRBJ2-7; 9 nucleotides line up with TRBD2. The CDR3 loop is CASSWSFSGGNPYEQYF. CDR3 nucleotide sequence: TGCGCCAGCAGCTGGTCCTTTAGCGGGGGCAATCCCTACGAGCAGTACTTC.